Here is one T cell receptor (beta chain) with its context. The sample is drawn from a study of blood T cell repertoires in COVID-19. Seattle participants joined during active infection and were tracked over time. TCRdb's copy holds only in-frame clones and misses some; the assay was immunoSEQ multiplex PCR. The sample lists about 120,000 clones, roughly 89% occurring once. Germline values: CDR1 MNHEY, CDR2 SVGEGT. CDR3 length: 16 residues. V shed 5 bases, J shed 0 bases, and the junction held 5 bases outside the gene matches. This chain links TRBV6-2 or TRBV6-3 with TRBJ2-4, with 9 bases that match TRBD1. The sample was peripheral blood. The sequence was obtained from a woman aged 55-70 years with COVID-19, enrolled during active disease. Here the CDR3 DNA reads TGTGCCAGCAGTAAACAGGGGGCATTAGCCAAAAACATTCAGTACTTC. Its protein product is CASSKQGALAKNIQYF.